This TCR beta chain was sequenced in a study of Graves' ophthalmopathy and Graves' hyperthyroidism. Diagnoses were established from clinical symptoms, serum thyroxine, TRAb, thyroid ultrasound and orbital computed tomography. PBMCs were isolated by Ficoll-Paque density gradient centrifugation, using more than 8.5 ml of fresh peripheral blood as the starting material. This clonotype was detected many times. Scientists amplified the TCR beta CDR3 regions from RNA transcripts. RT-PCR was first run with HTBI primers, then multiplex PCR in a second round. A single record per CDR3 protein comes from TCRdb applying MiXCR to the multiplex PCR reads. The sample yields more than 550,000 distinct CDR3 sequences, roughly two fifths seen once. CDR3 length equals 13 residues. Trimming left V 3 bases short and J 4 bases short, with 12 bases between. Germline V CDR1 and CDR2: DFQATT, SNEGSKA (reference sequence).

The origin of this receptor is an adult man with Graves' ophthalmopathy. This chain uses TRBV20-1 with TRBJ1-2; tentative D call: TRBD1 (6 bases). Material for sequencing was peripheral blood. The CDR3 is CSARGGAGYGYTF. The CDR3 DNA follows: TGCAGTGCTAGGGGGGGGGCCGGCTATGGCTACACCTTC.